What follows are 2 T cell receptor beta chains derived from one specimen sequenced in a study of blood T cell repertoires in COVID-19. Measured with immunoSEQ multiplex PCR; TCRdb has only the in-frame clones, and not every one. Among about 280,000 clones listed, roughly 90% were seen once. Sequencing input: peripheral blood. The receptors originated from a woman in her twenties or thirties with active or convalescent COVID-19.

The chain joins TRBV6-1 to TRBJ1-2, with D perhaps TRBD1 (6 bases). Per the germline V gene, CDR1 is MNHNS and CDR2 is SASEGT. With 0 bases removed from V and 4 bases from J, the gap between germline ends came to 12 bases. This CDR3 is 15 amino acids long. The CDR3 here is CASSEAGGMGYGYTF. The CDR3 nucleotides read TGTGCCAGCAGTGAAGCAGGGGGAATGGGCTATGGCTACACCTTC.

This clone has more than one count but fewer than ten. Other DNA sequences in this sample translate to the same CDR3. The chain recombines TRBV19 with TRBJ1-5; a possible D gene is TRBD1 (5 bases). Trimming pared 3 bases from V and 5 bases from J, leaving 14 bases between. Germline CDR1 and CDR2: LNHDA and SQIVND (reference sequence). This CDR3 region has 15 residues. The chain's CDR3 is CASSIGGAGDQPQHF. The DNA for the CDR3 is TGTGCCAGTAGTATTGGAGGGGCGGGAGATCAGCCCCAGCATTTT.